The clone carrying this T cell receptor (beta chain) was detected only a few times. MiXCR, applied by TCRdb to the 5' RACE reads, yields one record per CDR3 protein. Among about 490,000 distinct CDR3 sequences listed, approximately 14% were seen once. Germline V lookup: CDR1 SGHRS, CDR2 YFSETQ. This CDR3 spans 15 amino acids. The ends were cut back, 9 bases at V and 0 bases at J, with 13 bases in the middle. This sample was included in a study of identical twins. Another study also made use of these data, one on yellow fever vaccine responses in identical twins.

This TCR was recovered from a woman aged 18 to 35 in good health. The V and J genes are TRBV5-1 and TRBJ2-6; D ambiguous. The sequencing input was CD4+ T cells sorted from blood. The CDR3 is CATDTGYSGANVLTF. In nucleotides, the CDR3 is TGCGCCACCGATACCGGCTACTCTGGGGCCAACGTCCTGACTTTC.